This TCR beta chain was recorded in a study of T-cell reconstitution after alpha-beta-depleted transplantation in children. Study observations and caveats: Surviving recipient T cells and intrathymic progenitors accounted for some patients' high TCRbeta diversity at day 60. By about two months after transplant, alpha-beta T cells reportedly arose from several hundred graft clones that had expanded. Diversity and T-cell counts at one year after transplant derived mostly from new T cells.

At least ten counts were recorded for this clonotype. Its cognate antigen is unknown. Using unique molecular identifiers, the investigators prepared the TCRbeta library. TCRdb itself ran the PCR reads through MiXCR, one entry per CDR3 protein. The table includes approximately 97,000 distinct CDR3 sequences, 4.5% to 7.5% detected once. Trimming left V 4 bases short and J 5 bases short, with 6 bases between. The CDR3 contains 11 residues. Germline assignment: CDR1 WSHSY and CDR2 SAAADI. The source is a female patient aged 2-9 years who had a stem cell transplant for Fanconi anemia, so the T cells may come from the graft donor. The chain joins TRBV10-2 to TRBJ2-7; D remains ambiguous. Specimen: PBMCs, mostly from graft donor cells, collected 60 days after TCRalphabeta/CD19-depleted stem cell transplant. This chain's CDR3 is CASSAKNEQYF. CDR3 coding DNA: TGCGCCAGCAGTGCGAAGAACGAGCAGTACTTC.